This TCR beta chain was sequenced during a study of blood T cell repertoires in COVID-19. In germline, CDR1 is LGHNA, CDR2 YSLEER. CDR3 length equals 15 residues. The V gene lost 1 base and the J gene lost 1 base, with 10 bases spanning the gap. Only in-frame clones appear in the TCRdb table, and some are missing; sequencing was by immunoSEQ multiplex PCR. The data hold some 15,000 clones, with approximately 90% observed a single time. The sample comprised peripheral blood. This receptor was taken from a man aged 45 to 65 with active COVID-19. This chain connects TRBV4-3 to TRBJ2-5; D possibly corresponds to TRBD1 (6 bases). The CDR3 spells CASSQGGQGQETQYF. As DNA, the CDR3 is TGCGCCAGCAGCCAAGGGGGACAAGGCCAAGAGACCCAGTACTTC.